Below, 23 T cell receptor beta chains from the same sample are listed, as sequenced in a study of response to subunit inactivated influenza vaccine. TCRdb re-derived calls from the RT-PCR reads in MiXCR, one entry per CDR3 protein. In the table there are 300,000 to 350,000 distinct CDR3 sequences, about a fifth of which are singletons. The sample was PBMCs from blood, taken less than 22 months after vaccination. All receptors derive from a man aged 45 to 70 who received an inactivated influenza vaccine.

This clonotype was recorded at least ten times. This chain connects TRBV7-7 to TRBJ1-1; no clear D gene. The germline V gene encodes CDR1 SSHAT and CDR2 FNYEAQ (reference sequence). The CDR3 is 13 residues long. V was trimmed by 2 bases and J by 4 bases, leaving 8 bases between them. The DNA of the CDR3 is TGTGCCAGCAGCTTAACGGTCGGCACTGAAGCTTTCTTT. Its protein is CASSLTVGTEAFF.

CDR3 DNA: TGTGCCAGCAGCCAAAGGATTACTAGCGGTTCGTCCTACAATGAGCAGTTCTTC. Translating it yields CASSQRITSGSSYNEQFF. This chain joins TRBV3-1 and TRBJ2-1; TRBD2 aligns across 8 bases. The germline V gene encodes CDR1 LGHDT and CDR2 YNNKEL (reference sequence). With V trimmed by 2 bases and J by 1 base, 10 bases remained unmatched. CDR3 length equals 18 residues.

CDR3 in amino acids: CASSEHRGLETQYF. DNA for the CDR3: TGCGCCAGCAGTGAGCACAGGGGGTTAGAGACCCAGTACTTC. This sequence joins TRBV10-2 and TRBJ2-5; 8 bases line up with TRBD1. The V segment lost 2 bases and the J segment 4 bases; nucleotides outside the gene matches: 3. Germline-derived CDR1 and CDR2 are WSHSY and SAAADI. This CDR3 is 14 amino acids long.

This clonotype was counted only a few times. The CDR3 DNA is TGCAGCGGGGAAGATGTCCAAGGGTATGGCTACACCTTC. This sequence encodes CSGEDVQGYGYTF. The chain employs TRBV29-1 and TRBJ1-2; unclear D gene. Per germline, CDR1 SQVTM and CDR2 ANQGSEA. The V end lost 7 bases, the J end lost 5 bases, and 17 bases lay between the germline ends. This CDR3 contains 13 residues.

This clonotype was seen a few times. This chain connects TRBV9 to TRBJ2-2, with D unresolved. The CDR3 contains 13 residues. Germline CDR1 is SGDLS and CDR2 is YYNGEE. V was pared by 0 bases and J by 3 bases, with 3 bases between. DNA of the CDR3: TGTGCCAGCAGCGTAGTTGACACCGGGGAGCTGTTTTTT. Protein: CASSVVDTGELFF.

The rearrangement links TRBV9 to TRBJ2-1; possibly TRBD2 for D (5 bases). Germline V CDR1 and CDR2: SGDLS, YYNGEE. This CDR3 has 14 amino acids. Trimming stripped 3 bases from V and 9 bases from J, with 16 bases between. The CDR3 spells CASSGKAGPVEQFF. CDR3 bases: TGTGCCAGCAGCGGAAAGGCGGGCCCGGTTGAGCAGTTCTTC.

V and J are TRBV19 and TRBJ1-5; D is perhaps TRBD1 (5 bases). V lost 1 base and J 0 bases, leaving 10 bases between the germline ends. Germline V lookup: CDR1 LNHDA, CDR2 SQIVND (reference sequence). The CDR3 is 16 amino acids. The CDR3 sequence: CASSIGGRYSNQPQHF. DNA for the CDR3: TGTGCCAGTAGTATAGGGGGGAGATATAGCAATCAGCCCCAGCATTTT.

This rearrangement joins TRBV5-6 to TRBJ1-1, with TRBD1 matching 10 bases. With V trimmed by 5 bases and J by 5 bases, 3 bases remained unmatched. There are 13 residues in the CDR3. Germline CDR1 reads SGHDT; CDR2 reads YYEEEE. Written as DNA, the CDR3 is TGTGCCAGCAGGAGACAGGGGGCGACTGAAGCTTTCTTT. Translating gives CASRRQGATEAFF.

This clonotype was observed many times. The chain links TRBV18 to TRBJ1-3; possible D gene TRBD1, 5 bases. V was cut by 5 bases and J by 0 bases, with 14 bases left in between. The CDR3 is 16 amino acids. Germline CDR1 KGHSH, CDR2 LQKENI. DNA for the CDR3: TGTGCCAGCTCAACCCAGACAGTTAACTCTGGAAACACCATATATTTT. Translation gives CASSTQTVNSGNTIYF.

This clonotype was seen at least ten times. J is TRBJ1-1 and V is TRBV3-1; D is ambiguous. V lost 1 base and J 4 bases, leaving 4 bases between the germline ends. The length of the CDR3 is 12 residues. The germline V gene encodes CDR1 LGHDT and CDR2 YNNKEL (reference sequence). CDR3 amino acids: CASSQGFTEAFF. In DNA form, the CDR3 reads TGTGCCAGCAGCCAAGGGTTCACTGAAGCTTTCTTT.

The rearrangement links TRBV20-1 to TRBJ2-1; 12 nucleotides match TRBD2. The CDR3 consists of 16 residues. After removal of 0 bases from V and 7 bases from J, the junction contained 7 bases not matched to a gene. CDR1 and CDR2 from the germline V gene are DFQATT and SNEGSKA (reference sequence). The CDR3 protein is CSARDTSGGILNEQFF. For the CDR3, the DNA is TGCAGTGCTAGAGACACTAGCGGGGGGATTTTGAATGAGCAGTTCTTC.

This clonotype came up once. The chain links TRBV7-9 to TRBJ2-3, with 8 bases matching TRBD2. V lost 5 bases to trimming and J lost 6 bases; unmatched junction nucleotides: 7. The CDR3 is 14 residues long. Germline V gives CDR1 SEHNR, CDR2 FQNEAQ (reference sequence). Written as DNA, the CDR3 is TGTGCCAGCAGCCGGGGACTAGTCGCTGATACGCAGTATTTT. This sequence encodes CASSRGLVADTQYF.

This sequence joins TRBV5-1 and TRBJ1-2; 7 bases are shared with TRBD1. Trimming took 7 bases from V and 7 from J; bases not matched to a gene: 7. Germline values: CDR1 SGHRS, CDR2 YFSETQ. CDR3 length: 12 amino acids. The DNA of the CDR3 is TGCGCCAGCGGCGGGGACAGCCTTGGCTACACCTTC. It translates to CASGGDSLGYTF.

CDR3 amino acids: CASSYWATQETQYF. As DNA, the CDR3 is TGTGCCAGCAGTTATTGGGCGACCCAAGAGACCCAGTACTTC. The gene calls are TRBV6-5 and TRBJ2-5; no reliable D call. V was shortened by 3 bases and J by 1 base, with 9 bases between the two germline ends. Per germline, CDR1 MNHEY and CDR2 SVGAGI. The CDR3 totals 14 residues.

A few counts support this clonotype. The chain couples TRBV4-1 to TRBJ1-5; D unclear. The CDR3 sequence is 13 residues long. V was trimmed by 0 bases and J by 9 bases, leaving 9 bases between them. Germline CDR1 is MGHRA and CDR2 is YSYEKL. CDR3 residues: CASSQEGRMPQHF. In nucleotides, the CDR3 is TGCGCCAGCAGCCAAGAGGGGAGGATGCCCCAGCATTTT.

This clonotype was observed a handful of times. The genes are TRBV3-1 and TRBJ2-1; TRBD2 might be the D (6 bases). The CDR3 runs 15 residues. V lost 6 bases and J 0 bases, leaving 12 bases between the germline ends. CDR1 and CDR2 (germline): LGHDT, YNNKEL (reference sequence). The CDR3 loop is CASRLAGLSYNEQFF. The CDR3 DNA reads as TGTGCCAGCAGACTAGCCGGACTCTCCTACAATGAGCAGTTCTTC.

This clonotype was counted a few times. The chain has TRBV4-2 and TRBJ1-4, with a weak D call TRBD1 (6 bases). The CDR3 totals 15 residues. Deletions cut 0 bases from V and 8 bases from J, with 13 bases between. Germline CDR1 LGHNA, CDR2 YNFKEQ. CDR3 bases: TGTGCCAGCAGCCAAGATTCCAGGGGCGGGGAAAAACTGTTTTTT. Amino acid sequence: CASSQDSRGGEKLFF.

A few counts support this clonotype. This rearrangement joins TRBV20-1 to TRBJ1-3; D is undetermined. With 5 bases removed from V and 0 bases from J, the gap between germline ends came to 8 bases. CDR1 and CDR2 from the germline V gene are DFQATT and SNEGSKA (reference sequence). The CDR3 totals 13 residues. CDR3 loop: CSAYTSSGNTIYF. CDR3 DNA: TGCAGTGCTTATACAAGCTCTGGAAACACCATATATTTT.

The rearrangement uses TRBV20-1 and TRBJ1-5; 7 positions match TRBD1. After removal of 6 bases from V and 6 bases from J, the junction contained 5 bases not matched to a gene. The CDR3 spans 12 residues. Looked up from germline, CDR1 is DFQATT and CDR2 is SNEGSKA (reference sequence). The CDR3 sequence is CSARQGGQPQHF. The CDR3 DNA reads as TGCAGTGCAAGACAGGGTGGTCAGCCCCAGCATTTT.

The chain couples TRBV5-1 to TRBJ1-2; 8 bases agree with TRBD1. Germline lookup yields CDR1 SGHRS and CDR2 YFSETQ. The CDR3 totals 13 residues. J lost 13 bases, V lost 2 bases, and 10 bases had no gene match. DNA of the CDR3: TGCGCCAGCAGCTTCGGACAGGGCGAAAGGGTCACCTTC. Protein product: CASSFGQGERVTF.

This clonotype was picked up a small number of times. The chain carries TRBV5-1 and TRBJ2-2, with D possibly TRBD1 on 5 matching bases. CDR3 length: 13 residues. The V end was cut by 4 bases, the J end by 7 bases, with 11 bases between. CDR1 is SGHRS and CDR2 is YFSETQ in the germline V gene. CDR3 loop: CASSRSDSGELFF. The CDR3 DNA is TGCGCCAGCAGCCGATCAGACAGCGGGGAGCTGTTTTTT.

The chain has TRBV7-2 and TRBJ2-2; 10 positions match TRBD1. Unmatched junction bases numbered 4, after V lost 0 bases and J lost 15 bases. This CDR3 is 13 amino acids long. Germline lookup yields CDR1 SGHTA and CDR2 FQGNSA. CDR3 in amino acids: CASSLARTGGLFF. Written as DNA, the CDR3 is TGTGCCAGCAGCTTAGCCCGGACAGGGGGGTTGTTTTTT.

This clonotype occurred many times. The chain links TRBV4-1 to TRBJ1-3; D possibly corresponds to TRBD1 (6 bases). CDR3 size: 14 residues. V was cut by 3 bases and J by 4 bases, with 10 bases left in between. Germline lookup yields CDR1 MGHRA and CDR2 YSYEKL. The CDR3 region is CASSQVQGGNTIYF. The CDR3 DNA is TGCGCCAGCAGCCAGGTACAGGGAGGAAACACCATATATTTT.